This TCR beta chain emerged from a study of T cells in localized non-small cell lung cancer. The CDR3 contains 13 residues. CDR1 is KGHSH, CDR2 LQKENI, per germline. The germline V and J ends were trimmed by 2 bases and 7 bases, with 8 bases remaining between them. Some clones are missing from TCRdb's copy, which holds only in-frame ones; the method was immunoSEQ multiplex PCR. This sample has 90,000 to 95,000 clones, with just over 90% found just once. The chain is built from TRBV18 and TRBJ2-2; unclear D gene. The sample here was PBMCs, taken before any cancer treatment. This clonotype was obtained from a woman aged 40 to 75 with stage II squamous cell lung carcinoma. The CDR3 DNA is TGTGCCAGCTCACCAATGGGGAACGGGGAGCTGTTTTTT. This gives the protein CASSPMGNGELFF.